The rows below give T cell receptor beta chains drawn from one sample of a study of CD8 T cells in Susac syndrome. TCRdb re-derived calls from the immunoSEQ multiplex PCR reads in MiXCR, one entry per CDR3 protein. The profile shows about 150,000 distinct CDR3 sequences, 85% to 95% of them singletons. Specimen: CD4+ T cells from PBMCs. The receptors come from a human donor with multiple sclerosis. Both conserved end residues are part of each CDR3. Each record gives: V gene, clone size, CDR3 length, D gene, J gene, CDR3 DNA, CDR3 protein. The D gene is left open where the match is weak. Size values are once, few and many counts, or a class for expanded clones, and some rows have none.

>TRBV20-1|.|10|.|TRBJ1-2
TGCAGTGCTTGGGACTATGGCTACACCTTC
CSAWDYGYTF
>TRBV6-5|.|13|.|TRBJ2-3
TGTGCCAGCAGCCGTGCGCAATCCAGCCGTCAGTATTTT
CASSRAQSSRQYF
>TRBV30|.|11|.|TRBJ1-1
TGTGCCTGGGCGGGCGTAACTGAAGCTTTCTTT
CAWAGVTEAFF
>TRBV28|once|14|.|TRBJ2-7
TGTGCCAGCAGACCGCCGGGACTCGGGTACGAGCAGTACTTC
CASRPPGLGYEQYF
>TRBV20-1|.|17|TRBD2|TRBJ2-3
TGCAGTGCTAGACCTAGCGGGCGCCGCTCTAGCACAGATACGCAGTATTTT
CSARPSGRRSSTDTQYF
>TRBV7-9|.|13|.|TRBJ1-2
TGTGCCAGCAGCTCTCGGACAGCAGATGGCTACACCTTC
CASSSRTADGYTF
>TRBV24-1|once|15|TRBD1|TRBJ1-1
TGTGCCACCAGTGACCCGGGACAGGGACACACTGAAGCTTTCTTT
CATSDPGQGHTEAFF
>TRBV7-9|.|15|.|TRBJ1-6
TGTGCCAGCAGCTTAGCGCTCGACGGGCCGAGGCCCCTCCACTTT
CASSLALDGPRPLHF
>TRBV5-1|.|14|TRBD1|TRBJ2-7
TGCGCCAGCAGCGAACAGGGGGTATCCTACGAGCAGTACTTC
CASSEQGVSYEQYF
>TRBV7-9|.|16|TRBD2|TRBJ2-1
TGTGCCAGCACTCCCCCGGGACTAGGAACCCCCAATGAGCAGTTCTTC
CASTPPGLGTPNEQFF
>TRBV30|.|14|.|TRBJ2-5
TGTGCCTGGAGGAAGACCGGGGGCCAAGAGACCCAGTACTTC
CAWRKTGGQETQYF
>TRBV20-1|.|15|.|TRBJ2-1
TGCAGTGCTAGAGATCATACAGGAACAAGGAATGAGCAGTTCTTC
CSARDHTGTRNEQFF
>TRBV18|.|12|.|TRBJ2-7
TGTGCCAGCTCACCGGACCCATACGAGCAGTACTTC
CASSPDPYEQYF
>TRBV3-1|.|15|.|TRBJ2-1
TGTGCCAGCACCTGGGGGGAGAGGATGTACTATGAGCAGTTCTTC
CASTWGERMYYEQFF
>TRBV29-1|.|12|.|TRBJ2-7
TGCAGCGTTGAGGCGAGCTCCTACGAGCAGTACTTC
CSVEASSYEQYF
>TRBV6-1|.|16|TRBD1|TRBJ1-5
TGTGCCAGCAGTACGGACAGGGGGCTTAGCAATCAGCCCCAGCATTTT
CASSTDRGLSNQPQHF
>TRBV27|.|12|.|TRBJ1-2
TGTGCCAGCAGGATGCTCAAAAATGGCTACACCTTC
CASRMLKNGYTF
>TRBV19|.|15|.|TRBJ1-4
TGTGCCAGCCCGGCGCTGAGGGATTCGGATGAAAAACTGTTTTTT
CASPALRDSDEKLFF
>TRBV29-1|.|12|.|TRBJ2-5
TGCAGCGTATTAGGGTTGCAAGAGACCCAGTACTTC
CSVLGLQETQYF
>TRBV4-3|.|12|.|TRBJ2-2
TGCGCCAGCAGCCAACGGCCCGGGGAGCTGTTTTTT
CASSQRPGELFF
>TRBV29-1|.|12|.|TRBJ1-2
TGCAGCGTTGATGGCAGGGTATCTGGCTACACCTTC
CSVDGRVSGYTF
>TRBV29-1|.|12|.|TRBJ2-7
TGCAGCGTTGAACTAGGGGTGAGCGAGCAGTACTTC
CSVELGVSEQYF
>TRBV12-3/TRBV12-4|.|12|TRBD1|TRBJ1-2
TGTGCCAGCAGTTTCGAGGGGGCGGGCTACACCTTC
CASSFEGAGYTF
>TRBV3-1|few|13|.|TRBJ1-1
TGTGCCAGCAGCCAAACAGGGAACACTGAAGCTTTCTTT
CASSQTGNTEAFF
>TRBV29-1|.|16|.|TRBJ2-7
TGCAGCGTTGAGGACCGAGGGGCTTCTTTGACCTACGAGCAGTACTTC
CSVEDRGASLTYEQYF
>TRBV4-1|.|14|.|TRBJ2-2
TGCGCCAGCAGCCAAAGGGACTACACCGGGGAGCTGTTTTTT
CASSQRDYTGELFF
>TRBV2|.|15|.|TRBJ1-5
TGTGCCAGCAGTGAATCGGGGGTCAGCAATCAGCCCCAGCATTTT
CASSESGVSNQPQHF
>TRBV24-1|.|16|TRBD1|TRBJ2-4
TGTGCCACCAGTGATACAGGGGCCGGGGCCAAAAACATTCAGTACTTC
CATSDTGAGAKNIQYF
>TRBV29-1|.|15|.|TRBJ1-1
TGCAGCGTCCGTGACTCGAATACAGTGAACACTGAAGCTTTCTTT
CSVRDSNTVNTEAFF
>TRBV3-1|.|15|.|TRBJ2-5
TGTGCCAGCAGCGGGAGCGGGGACAACCAAGAGACCCAGTACTTC
CASSGSGDNQETQYF
>TRBV6-2/TRBV6-3|.|15|.|TRBJ2-1
TGTGCCAGCAGCATTTCAGGGTTTTGGTACAATGAGCAGTTCTTC
CASSISGFWYNEQFF
>TRBV15|once|14|.|TRBJ1-4
TGTGCCACCAGCAGAGGTGGAGGTGGCGCATCTCTGTTTTTT
CATSRGGGGASLFF
>TRBV6-4|.|14|.|TRBJ1-6
TGTGCCAGCAGTGACCACGACAGCCAATCACCCCTCCACTTT
CASSDHDSQSPLHF
>TRBV28|.|12|.|TRBJ2-7
TGTGCCAGCACCCGCAAGATGGGCGAGCAGTACTTC
CASTRKMGEQYF
>TRBV20-1|.|15|.|TRBJ1-5
TGCAGTGCCAGTCCTTCGGACAGTAACAATCAGCCCCAGCATTTT
CSASPSDSNNQPQHF
>TRBV5-1|.|16|TRBD2|TRBJ2-5
TGCGCCAGCAGAAAACAGCGGGAGCACCCAGAGGGGACCCAGTACTTC
CASRKQREHPEGTQYF
>TRBV19|once|13|.|TRBJ1-1
TGTGCCAGTAGTAACAGGGTTGACACTGAAGCTTTCTTT
CASSNRVDTEAFF
>TRBV6-2/TRBV6-3|.|15|.|TRBJ1-5
TGTGCCAGCAGCCCCATGTGGCTTAGCAATCAGCCCCAGCATTTT
CASSPMWLSNQPQHF
>TRBV2|.|14|.|TRBJ1-5
TGTGCCAGCAGAGGAGATTCAGTCAATCAGCCCCAGCATTTT
CASRGDSVNQPQHF
>TRBV20-1|.|16|.|TRBJ1-1
TGCAGTGCTAGAGATCTCGGGGCACTGGCGAACACTGAAGCTTTCTTT
CSARDLGALANTEAFF
>TRBV12-3/TRBV12-4|.|14|TRBD1|TRBJ2-7
TGTGCCAGCAGTGCCAGGACAGGGTCGAGGGAGCAGTACTTC
CASSARTGSREQYF
>TRBV20-1|once|14|.|TRBJ1-1
TGCAGTGCTAGCACCGCAGGGAAAAAAACTGAAGCTTTCTTT
CSASTAGKKTEAFF
>TRBV15|.|14|.|TRBJ2-7
TGTGCCACCAGCAGAGATCAGTTCACCTACGAGCAGTACTTC
CATSRDQFTYEQYF
>TRBV25-1|.|11|.|TRBJ2-7
TGTGCCAGCAGTAAGCGCTACGAGCAGTACTTC
CASSKRYEQYF
>TRBV7-9|once|14|.|TRBJ2-7
TGTGCCAGCAGCCTTCCGACGGGGGCCTACGAGCAGTACTTC
CASSLPTGAYEQYF
>TRBV19|once|14|.|TRBJ1-1
TGTGCCAGTAGCTCGAGACGATGGAACACTGAAGCTTTCTTT
CASSSRRWNTEAFF
>TRBV7-9|.|17|TRBD2|TRBJ2-5
TGTGCCAGCAGCTTCTCGACTAGCGGGGGGGCCCGGGAGACCCAGTACTTC
CASSFSTSGGARETQYF
>TRBV20-1|.|15|TRBD1|TRBJ2-5
TGCAGTGCTAGACCCCGGGACAGGGGGAAAGAGACCCAGTACTTC
CSARPRDRGKETQYF
>TRBV30|.|12|.|TRBJ1-1
TGTGCCTGGAGTGCTGGACAGAAAGTAGCTTTCTTT
CAWSAGQKVAFF
>TRBV10-3|.|12|.|TRBJ2-5
TGTGCCATCAGTGGAGCGGGAGAGACCCAGTACTTC
CAISGAGETQYF
>TRBV20-1|.|15|.|TRBJ1-5
TGCAGTGCTAGCGCCGGAACAGACAGGTTCCAGCCCCAGCATTTT
CSASAGTDRFQPQHF
>TRBV12-3/TRBV12-4|.|14|TRBD1|TRBJ1-5
TGTGCCAGCACCGACGGACAGGGGGGAGGGCCCCAGCATTTT
CASTDGQGGGPQHF
>TRBV5-1|.|14|.|TRBJ1-2
TGCGCCAGCAGCTTGGGCCAGGCGCTTTATGGCTACACCTTC
CASSLGQALYGYTF
>TRBV20-1|.|14|.|TRBJ2-6
TGCAGTGCTAGACTCCGGGGCCCCTCCAACGTCCTGACTTTC
CSARLRGPSNVLTF
>TRBV20-1|.|19|TRBD2|TRBJ2-1
TGCAGTGCTAGAGTACTCGGGGGGCTAGCGGGAGTGGCCTACAATGAGCAGTTCTTC
CSARVLGGLAGVAYNEQFF